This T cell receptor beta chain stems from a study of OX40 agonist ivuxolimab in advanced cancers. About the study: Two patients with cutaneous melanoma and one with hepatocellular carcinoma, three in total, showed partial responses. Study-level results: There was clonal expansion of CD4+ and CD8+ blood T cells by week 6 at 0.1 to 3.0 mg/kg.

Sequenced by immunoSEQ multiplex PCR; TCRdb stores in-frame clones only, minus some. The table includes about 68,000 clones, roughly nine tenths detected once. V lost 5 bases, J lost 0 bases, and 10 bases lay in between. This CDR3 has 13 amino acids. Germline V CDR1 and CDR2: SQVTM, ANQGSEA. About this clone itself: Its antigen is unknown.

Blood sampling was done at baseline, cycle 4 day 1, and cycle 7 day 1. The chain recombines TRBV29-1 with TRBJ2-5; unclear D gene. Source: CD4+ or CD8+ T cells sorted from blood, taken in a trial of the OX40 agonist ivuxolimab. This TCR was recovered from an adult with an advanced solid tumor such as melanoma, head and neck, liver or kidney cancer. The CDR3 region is CSVNGLYQETQYF. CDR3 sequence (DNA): TGCAGCGTTAATGGGCTGTACCAAGAGACCCAGTACTTC.